This T cell receptor (beta chain) was sequenced during a study of T-cell memory formation after mild COVID-19. On the study more broadly: Most TCR clusters belonged to a single donor. Study-level findings and limits: A second wave of clones peaked on day 37, and their SARS-CoV-2 specificity went unconfirmed.

From 5'RACE with constant-segment primers came TCR alpha and TCR beta cDNA libraries that carried sample barcodes and UMIs. TCRdb reanalysed the 5' RACE reads using MiXCR and keeps one entry per CDR3 protein. The repertoire holds roughly 160,000 distinct CDR3 sequences, roughly 12% seen once, with 3% to 4% in the top ten. Worth noting for this clonotype: Its antigen is not identified.

V lost 6 bases and J lost 4, with 13 bases in between. Germline-derived CDR1 and CDR2 are MNHEY and SVGEGT. The CDR3 is 14 amino acids. Source material: PBMCs or a T cell subset sorted from them (not recorded which). The chain is built from TRBV6-2 or TRBV6-3 and TRBJ1-5; no reliable D call. The sequence came from a man aged 18 to 35 who had mild COVID-19 (a few samples of this study predate the infection). Cell type and time point are not known. CDR3 nucleotides: TGTGCCAGCAGCCTAACCTCAAGGAATCAGCCCCAGCATTTT. Translated, it gives CASSLTSRNQPQHF.